This is a list of T cell receptor beta chains from one sample in a study of OX40 agonist ivuxolimab in advanced cancers. Here immunoSEQ multiplex PCR was the method, and the copy in TCRdb shows in-frame clones only, minus some. The sample includes approximately 82,000 clones, about four fifths of them seen just once. Material: CD4+ or CD8+ T cells sorted from blood, obtained in a trial of the OX40 agonist ivuxolimab. All receptors come from an adult with an advanced solid tumor such as melanoma, head and neck, liver or kidney cancer. Each CDR3 is given with its conserved first and last residue. A D gene is named only where the DNA matches it firmly. Some rows have no size entry. The others give once, few or many, or a class for an expanded clone.

v_gene: TRBV6-5
abundance: .
d_gene: .
j_gene: TRBJ2-5
CDR3nt: TGTGCCAGCAGGTACGAGCTGGGTCAAGAGACCCAGTACTTC
CDR3aa: CASRYELGQETQYF

v_gene: TRBV6-5
abundance: .
d_gene: .
j_gene: TRBJ1-5
CDR3nt: TGTGCCAGCAGTTCCAGGGGTGAGCCCCAGCATTTT
CDR3aa: CASSSRGEPQHF

v_gene: TRBV2
abundance: .
d_gene: .
j_gene: TRBJ1-2
CDR3nt: TGTGCCAGCATAGATAGAAATGGCTACACCTTC
CDR3aa: CASIDRNGYTF

v_gene: TRBV4-1
abundance: .
d_gene: .
j_gene: TRBJ1-1
CDR3nt: TGCGCCAGCAGCCGGCTCCCGGACACTGAAGCTTTCTTT
CDR3aa: CASSRLPDTEAFF

v_gene: TRBV7-9
abundance: .
d_gene: .
j_gene: TRBJ1-5
CDR3nt: TGTGCCAGCAGCCCCGGGACCTCAAATCAGCCCCAGCATTTT
CDR3aa: CASSPGTSNQPQHF

v_gene: TRBV5-6
abundance: .
d_gene: TRBD1
j_gene: TRBJ1-6
CDR3nt: TGTGCCAGCAGCCAGGGGACAGGGTCCTATAATTCACCCCTCCACTTT
CDR3aa: CASSQGTGSYNSPLHF

v_gene: TRBV6-1
abundance: .
d_gene: .
j_gene: TRBJ2-4
CDR3nt: TGTGCCAGCAGTCCCGGGGGCGCAACCAAAAACATTCAGTACTTC
CDR3aa: CASSPGGATKNIQYF

v_gene: TRBV18
abundance: .
d_gene: TRBD2
j_gene: TRBJ2-1
CDR3nt: TGTGCCAGCTCACCAACGACTAGCGGGGGCCCCACCAATGAGCAGTTCTTC
CDR3aa: CASSPTTSGGPTNEQFF

v_gene: TRBV5-1
abundance: .
d_gene: TRBD1
j_gene: TRBJ2-1
CDR3nt: TGCGCCAGCAATCCGGGACAGACGTACAATGAGCAGTTCTTC
CDR3aa: CASNPGQTYNEQFF

v_gene: TRBV7-2
abundance: once
d_gene: .
j_gene: TRBJ2-1
CDR3nt: TGTGCCAGCAGCCCACCCTCCGGCAATGAGCAGTTCTTC
CDR3aa: CASSPPSGNEQFF

v_gene: TRBV28
abundance: once
d_gene: .
j_gene: TRBJ1-1
CDR3nt: TGTGCCAGCAGCCGGGGGGGCGCGGGCACTGAAGCTTTCTTT
CDR3aa: CASSRGGAGTEAFF

v_gene: TRBV11-2
abundance: .
d_gene: .
j_gene: TRBJ2-7
CDR3nt: TGTGCCAGCAGCTTTTCGGGCGGAGCCCCCTACGAGCAGTACTTC
CDR3aa: CASSFSGGAPYEQYF

v_gene: TRBV6-4
abundance: .
d_gene: TRBD2
j_gene: TRBJ2-7
CDR3nt: TGTGCCAGCAGTCCTAGGGAGGGCCACTTCTACGAGCAGTACTTC
CDR3aa: CASSPREGHFYEQYF

v_gene: TRBV27
abundance: .
d_gene: .
j_gene: TRBJ2-7
CDR3nt: TGTGCCAGCAGTTTATCGACGGGGTTAGGGGAGCAGTACTTC
CDR3aa: CASSLSTGLGEQYF

v_gene: TRBV5-1
abundance: .
d_gene: .
j_gene: TRBJ2-5
CDR3nt: TGCGCCAGCAGCCTCGGGACGAGCCAAGAGACCCAGTACTTC
CDR3aa: CASSLGTSQETQYF

v_gene: TRBV11-2
abundance: .
d_gene: TRBD1
j_gene: TRBJ1-2
CDR3nt: TGTGCCAGCAGCCTAGGGCAGGGGGGGAACTTC
CDR3aa: CASSLGQGGNF

v_gene: TRBV6-1
abundance: once
d_gene: TRBD1
j_gene: TRBJ1-1
CDR3nt: TGTGCCAGCAGTACCCAGGGGGGCACTGAAGCTTTCTTT
CDR3aa: CASSTQGGTEAFF

v_gene: TRBV6-1
abundance: .
d_gene: TRBD2
j_gene: TRBJ2-1
CDR3nt: TGTGCCAGCAGCCCACTAGCGGGCGACTACAATGAGCAGTTCTTC
CDR3aa: CASSPLAGDYNEQFF

v_gene: TRBV28
abundance: .
d_gene: .
j_gene: TRBJ2-5
CDR3nt: TGTGCCAGCAGTTTATTTCAGGAGACCCAGTACTTC
CDR3aa: CASSLFQETQYF

v_gene: TRBV10-1
abundance: .
d_gene: TRBD2
j_gene: TRBJ2-7
CDR3nt: TGCGCCAGCAGCGCTGGGTGGAGCGGGAGCTACGAGCAGTACTTC
CDR3aa: CASSAGWSGSYEQYF

v_gene: TRBV11-2
abundance: .
d_gene: TRBD1
j_gene: TRBJ2-4
CDR3nt: TGTGCCAGCAGCTCTGCCGTTACTGCAGGGGGCGCCCAAAACATTCAGTACTTC
CDR3aa: CASSSAVTAGGAQNIQYF

v_gene: TRBV7-2
abundance: .
d_gene: .
j_gene: TRBJ1-2
CDR3nt: TGTGCCAGCAGCTTAAGGACGGAATTAGCTAACTATGGCTACACCTTC
CDR3aa: CASSLRTELANYGYTF

v_gene: TRBV7-9
abundance: .
d_gene: .
j_gene: TRBJ2-5
CDR3nt: TGTGCCAGCAGCCCGCTAGATCAAGAGACCCAGTACTTC
CDR3aa: CASSPLDQETQYF

v_gene: TRBV11-2
abundance: .
d_gene: TRBD2
j_gene: TRBJ2-5
CDR3nt: TGTGCCAGCAGCTTAGATCGTGCTAGCGGGAGGGAGACCCAGTACTTC
CDR3aa: CASSLDRASGRETQYF

v_gene: TRBV6-6
abundance: .
d_gene: .
j_gene: TRBJ1-1
CDR3nt: TGTGCCAGCAGCCCCCGGGGCATGAACACTGAAGCTTTCTTT
CDR3aa: CASSPRGMNTEAFF

v_gene: TRBV5-6
abundance: .
d_gene: .
j_gene: TRBJ1-2
CDR3nt: TGTGCCAGCAGCTTCAGGGGTGGCTACACCTTC
CDR3aa: CASSFRGGYTF

v_gene: TRBV19
abundance: .
d_gene: .
j_gene: TRBJ2-2
CDR3nt: TGTGCCAGTAGTATAAGGTCCGGGGAGCTGTTTTTT
CDR3aa: CASSIRSGELFF

v_gene: TRBV28
abundance: few
d_gene: .
j_gene: TRBJ1-5
CDR3nt: TGTGCCAGCGGATTTGGAGGGCCCAATCAGCCCCAGCATTTT
CDR3aa: CASGFGGPNQPQHF

v_gene: TRBV29-1
abundance: .
d_gene: TRBD2
j_gene: TRBJ2-1
CDR3nt: TGCAGCGTGTGGACTAGCGGGAGCCATGAGCAGTTCTTC
CDR3aa: CSVWTSGSHEQFF

v_gene: TRBV2
abundance: .
d_gene: .
j_gene: TRBJ2-7
CDR3nt: TGTGCCAGCAGTAGGCGCAGGACCTACGAGCAGTACTTC
CDR3aa: CASSRRRTYEQYF

v_gene: TRBV7-8
abundance: .
d_gene: TRBD1
j_gene: TRBJ1-1
CDR3nt: TGTGCCAGCAGCCGAAACAGGGGGGGGACTGAAGCTTTCTTT
CDR3aa: CASSRNRGGTEAFF

v_gene: TRBV5-1
abundance: .
d_gene: .
j_gene: TRBJ1-6
CDR3nt: TGCGCCAGCAGCCCGGTGGGGGTACGTGATTCACCCCTCCACTTT
CDR3aa: CASSPVGVRDSPLHF

v_gene: TRBV7-9
abundance: few
d_gene: .
j_gene: TRBJ2-4
CDR3nt: TGTGCCAGCAGCTCCGACCGGAGCATTCAGTACTTC
CDR3aa: CASSSDRSIQYF

v_gene: TRBV7-2
abundance: few
d_gene: .
j_gene: TRBJ1-5
CDR3nt: TGTGCCAGCAGCTTAACGTCCCGCAATCAGCCCCAGCATTTT
CDR3aa: CASSLTSRNQPQHF

v_gene: TRBV5-1
abundance: once
d_gene: .
j_gene: TRBJ1-4
CDR3nt: TGCGCCAGCAGCCCTTCGGTATCAACTAATGAAAAACTGTTTTTT
CDR3aa: CASSPSVSTNEKLFF

v_gene: TRBV7-6
abundance: once
d_gene: .
j_gene: TRBJ1-4
CDR3nt: TGTGCCAGCAGCAACAGGGATGGGAGTGAAAAACTGTTTTTT
CDR3aa: CASSNRDGSEKLFF

v_gene: TRBV7-2
abundance: .
d_gene: .
j_gene: TRBJ2-3
CDR3nt: TGTGCCAGCAGCTTAGTAGGGTTAGTCGCAGATACGCAGTATTTT
CDR3aa: CASSLVGLVADTQYF